The clone carrying this T cell receptor beta chain was observed a few times. Antigen specificity is unknown. The sample is drawn from a study of beta chain features in type 1 diabetes. Notes on the study in general: Small HLA sub-analyses could not settle whether HLA shapes TCRB rearrangement. Patients with Type 1 diabetes showed moderately but significantly shorter TCRB CDR3s in all four CD4+ subsets.

This CDR3 contains 16 residues. Per the germline V gene, CDR1 is SGHNT and CDR2 is YYREEE (reference sequence). The ends lost 0 bases at V and 1 base at J; junction bases unmatched: 6. Expressed TCRB transcripts were sequenced after all isolated RNA was converted to cDNA. Clones were sequenced by immunoSEQ multiplex PCR, and TCRdb holds only the in-frame ones, with some missing. The table shows more than 120,000 clones, with 10% occurring only once. Populations isolated by sorting all had purity greater than 95%. The chain uses TRBV5-4 and TRBJ2-5; TRBD1 agrees at 7 bases. The TCR sequence derives from a man between 18 and 35 years old in good health. The sequencing input was naive CD4+ T cells from blood. The CDR3 region has the DNA TGTGCCAGCAGCTTGGGCGTGACAGGGATCCAAGAGACCCAGTACTTC. This sequence encodes CASSLGVTGIQETQYF.